Following are 31 T cell receptor beta chains from one sample sequenced in a study of beta chain features in type 1 diabetes. Notes on the study in general: Shorter TCRB CDR3s, moderately but significantly so, marked every one of the four CD4+ subsets in Type 1 diabetes patients.

The authors reverse transcribed all of the isolated RNA, so sequencing captured expressed TCRB transcripts. Measured with immunoSEQ multiplex PCR; TCRdb has only the in-frame clones, and not every one. The top ten hold roughly 0.97% of the sample, which has about 180,000 clones, 7.8% seen once. Their cognate antigens are unknown. Sequencing was done on a sample of central memory CD4+ T cells from blood. The receptor source for this set is a woman between 40 and 55 years old with type 1 diabetes.

V gene TRBV2 combines with J gene TRBJ2-7, with D possibly TRBD1 on 7 matching bases. The CDR3 runs to 14 residues. Germline V CDR1 and CDR2: SNHLY, FYNNEI. V was trimmed by 2 bases and J by 0 bases, leaving 8 bases between them. The CDR3 region is CASSEQGGSYEQYF. Here the CDR3 DNA reads TGTGCCAGCAGTGAACAGGGGGGCTCCTACGAGCAGTACTTC.

This clone has a handful of counts. This chain links TRBV5-1 with TRBJ1-2; TRBD1 matches 10 bases. CDR3 length equals 15 residues. V lost 0 bases, J lost 2 bases, and 1 base stayed unmatched. Germline V lookup: CDR1 SGHRS, CDR2 YFSETQ. In DNA, the CDR3 is TGCGCCAGCAGCTTGGAGGGACAGGGGAACTATGGCTACACCTTC. Translation gives CASSLEGQGNYGYTF.

This clone was observed at least ten times. J is TRBJ2-7 and V is TRBV7-2; D is uncertain. The CDR3 extends over 12 amino acids. The germline V and J ends were trimmed by 5 bases and 4 bases, with 9 bases remaining between them. CDR1 and CDR2 from the germline V gene are SGHTA and FQGNSA. The CDR3 sequence is CASSLTVYEQYF. DNA of the CDR3: TGTGCCAGCAGCCTAACCGTATACGAGCAGTACTTC. Together with reference TRBV7-2 and TRBJ2-7, the CDR3 gives the full variable domain: GAGVSQSPSNKVTEKGKDVELRCDPISGHTALYWYRQSLGQGLEFLIYFQGNSAPDKSGLPSDRFSAERTGGSVSTLTIQRTQQEDSAVYLCASSLTVYEQYFGPGTRLTVT.

This clone was seen more than once but under ten times. Distinct nucleotide sequences in the sample also encode this CDR3. The rearrangement uses TRBV5-1 and TRBJ2-5, with TRBD1 as a possible D gene (5 bases). In germline, CDR1 is SGHRS, CDR2 YFSETQ. The ends were cut back, 2 bases at V and 1 base at J, with 9 bases in the middle. The CDR3 has 14 amino acids. CDR3 nucleotide sequence: TGCGCCAGCAGCTTAGGGGCGTCCCAAGAGACCCAGTACTTC. It encodes CASSLGASQETQYF. The full variable domain, its missing parts supplied by reference TRBV5-1 and TRBJ2-5, is KAGVTQTPRYLIKTRGQQVTLSCSPISGHRSVSWYQQTPGQGLQFLFEYFSETQRNKGNFPGRFSGRQFSNSRSEMNVSTLELGDSALYLCASSLGASQETQYFGPGTRLLVL.

This clone was detected a few times. The junction departs from the called germline gene at one end, perhaps through a read error. The chain combines TRBV5-1 with TRBJ2-7; TRBD2 aligns across 13 bases. CDR3 length: 17 amino acids. Germline lookup yields CDR1 SGHRS and CDR2 YFSETQ. The CDR3 DNA sequence: TGCGCCAGCAGCTTTGGGACTAGCGGGGTTACCTCCCACGAGCAGTACTTC. This translates into CASSFGTSGVTSHEQYF.

The table lists this clone with a few counts. This sequence joins TRBV5-1 and TRBJ2-1, with D possibly TRBD1 on 7 matching bases. The V gene lost 5 bases and the J gene lost 3 bases, with 12 bases spanning the gap. Germline loops: CDR1 SGHRS, CDR2 YFSETQ. This CDR3 is 14 amino acids long. CDR3 in amino acids: CASRRQGGYNEQFF. The CDR3 DNA reads TGCGCCAGCAGACGACAGGGAGGCTACAATGAGCAGTTCTTC. The full variable domain, in which reference TRBV5-1 and TRBJ2-1 provide the parts outside the CDR3, is KAGVTQTPRYLIKTRGQQVTLSCSPISGHRSVSWYQQTPGQGLQFLFEYFSETQRNKGNFPGRFSGRQFSNSRSEMNVSTLELGDSALYLCASRRQGGYNEQFFGPGTRLTVL.

A few counts support this clone. The J gene is TRBJ1-1, the V gene TRBV7-2; tentative D call: TRBD1 (6 bases). The germline CDR1 and CDR2 sequences are SGHTA and FQGNSA. V was pared by 1 base and J by 8 bases, with 17 bases between. The CDR3 consists of 15 residues. In DNA form, the CDR3 reads TGTGCCAGCAGCTTAGGAAGTGGGGGGGGCTGGGAAGCTTTCTTT. Translating gives CASSLGSGGGWEAFF. The full variable domain, completed using reference TRBV7-2 and TRBJ1-1, is GAGVSQSPSNKVTEKGKDVELRCDPISGHTALYWYRQSLGQGLEFLIYFQGNSAPDKSGLPSDRFSAERTGGSVSTLTIQRTQQEDSAVYLCASSLGSGGGWEAFFGQGTRLTVV.

This clone has a handful of counts. The V and J genes are TRBV4-2 and TRBJ1-5, with D possibly matching TRBD1 (6 bases). The length of the CDR3 is 18 residues. CDR1 is LGHNA and CDR2 is YNFKEQ in the germline V gene. Trimming removed 0 bases at V and 1 base at J, with 16 bases between. The DNA for the CDR3 is TGTGCCAGCAGCCAAGATCTTGTCCAGGGGCTCAGCAATCAGCCCCAGCATTTT. Translating it yields CASSQDLVQGLSNQPQHF.

Only a few counts were recorded for this clone. The J gene is TRBJ2-3, the V gene TRBV11-1; D might be TRBD2 (7 bases). The CDR3 runs to 15 residues. The germline V gene encodes CDR1 SGHAT and CDR2 FQDESV (reference sequence). V lost 5 bases to trimming and J lost 0 bases, with 12 bases between them. In DNA, the CDR3 is TGTGCCAGCAGCCCGCGGGGGCTCAGCACAGATACGCAGTATTTT. Protein product: CASSPRGLSTDTQYF.

The V gene is TRBV6-5, the J gene TRBJ1-6; TRBD1 might be the D (6 bases). V was cut by 4 bases and J by 7 bases, with 14 bases left in between. CDR1 and CDR2 (germline): MNHEY, SVGAGI. The CDR3 length is 15 residues. CDR3 DNA: TGTGCCAGCAGTTTGAGACAGGAGAAAAATTCACCCCTCCACTTT. Translated, it gives CASSLRQEKNSPLHF.

V usage is TRBV7-2 and J usage is TRBJ1-4, with 9 bases matching TRBD1. The CDR3 has 15 amino acids. V gave up 3 bases and J gave up 7 bases; unmatched junction bases: 6. Germline assignment: CDR1 SGHTA and CDR2 FQGNSA. The CDR3 DNA reads TGTGCCAGCAGCTTTCTAGGACAGGGGAGTGAAAAACTGTTTTTT. Protein sequence: CASSFLGQGSEKLFF.

This sequence joins TRBV28 and TRBJ1-2, with TRBD1 matching over 8 bases. The J segment lost 4 bases and the V segment lost 3 bases, leaving 4 bases of the junction unmatched. The CDR3 contains 14 residues. The V gene's germline CDR1 is MDHEN and CDR2 SYDVKM. The chain's CDR3 is CASSFAGGGYGYTF. CDR3 nucleotide sequence: TGTGCCAGCAGTTTTGCAGGGGGCGGCTATGGCTACACCTTC.

The chain joins TRBV7-2 to TRBJ2-2; 7 nucleotides align to TRBD1. The CDR3 consists of 14 residues. In germline, CDR1 is SGHTA, CDR2 FQGNSA. The V segment lost 5 bases and the J segment 6 bases; nucleotides outside the gene matches: 6. In nucleotides, the CDR3 is TGTGCCAGCAGCGTCAACAGGGGATCCGGGGAGCTGTTTTTT. It is translated as CASSVNRGSGELFF.

This clone was detected only a few times. This chain connects TRBV5-1 to TRBJ2-3, with D tentatively TRBD2 (6 bases). In germline, CDR1 is SGHRS, CDR2 YFSETQ. Trimming shortened V by 6 bases and J by 0 bases, and 11 bases separated the two germline ends. The CDR3 loop spans 14 amino acids. CDR3 nucleotide sequence: TGCGCCAGCACTAGTGGGACTAGCACAGATACGCAGTATTTT. This codes for CASTSGTSTDTQYF.

The CDR3 DNA is TGCAGCGTTGAGGAGGGGACAGATACGCAGTATTTT. Amino acids: CSVEEGTDTQYF. The chain links TRBV29-1 to TRBJ2-3; D perhaps matches TRBD2 (6 bases). Germline V gene lookup returns CDR1 SQVTM and CDR2 ANQGSEA. V lost 3 bases and J lost 3, with 7 bases in between. There are 12 residues in the CDR3.

This clone was found a few times. The gene calls are TRBV29-1 and TRBJ2-5; 12 bases are shared with TRBD1. The DNA end favors TRBJ2-7, so the J call may be wrong. Germline-derived CDR1 and CDR2 are SQVTM and ANQGSEA. This CDR3 spans 13 amino acids. This CDR3 reads CSVERDRGPEQYF. The CDR3, as DNA: TGCAGCGTTGAGCGGGACAGGGGGCCCGAGCAGTACTTC.

This chain's CDR3 is CASSQRTGTYEQYF. CDR3 coding DNA: TGCGCCAGCAGTCAACGGACAGGTACCTACGAGCAGTACTTC. This chain links TRBV5-1 with TRBJ2-7; 7 positions agree with TRBD1. Germline V gene data show CDR1 as SGHRS and CDR2 as YFSETQ. This CDR3 spans 14 amino acids. After removal of 5 bases from V and 2 bases from J, the junction contained 7 bases not matched to a gene.

This rearrangement joins TRBV19 to TRBJ2-7; D perhaps matches TRBD2 (5 bases). CDR3 size: 14 residues. Trimming pared 10 bases from V and 1 base from J, leaving 17 bases between. In germline, CDR1 is LNHDA, CDR2 SQIVND (reference sequence). CDR3 nucleotide sequence: TGTGCCACTGGGGAGCGGAGTAGGTCCTACGAGCAGTACTTC. It is translated as CATGERSRSYEQYF.

This clone was observed a few times. The chain joins TRBV4-2 to TRBJ2-1; possibly TRBD1 for D (5 bases). V lost 0 bases and J 4 bases, leaving 10 bases between the germline ends. CDR3 size: 15 residues. Germline V gene sequence: CDR1 LGHNA, CDR2 YNFKEQ. CDR3 DNA: TGTGCCAGCAGCCAAGAGACGACAGTATACAATGAGCAGTTCTTC. Translating gives CASSQETTVYNEQFF.

This clone was recorded a few times. J is TRBJ1-5 and V is TRBV4-2, with D hard to call. Trimming removed 0 bases from V and 5 bases from J, with 11 bases in between. The CDR3 is 15 amino acids. The germline gives CDR1 LGHNA, CDR2 YNFKEQ. Here the CDR3 DNA reads TGTGCCAGCAGCCAAGATGGTCAGTTCCATCAGCCCCAGCATTTT. Translating gives CASSQDGQFHQPQHF.

This clone was observed many times. DNA of the CDR3: TGTGCCAGCAGGCCGGCTGCAAGGGGTGATACGCAGTATTTT. Its translation: CASRPAARGDTQYF. The chain couples TRBV7-2 to TRBJ2-3, with TRBD1 as a possible D gene (5 bases). The CDR3 has 14 amino acids. The V gene lost 6 bases and the J gene lost 6 bases, with 16 bases spanning the gap. Germline CDR1 SGHTA, CDR2 FQGNSA.

V gene TRBV7-2 combines with J gene TRBJ1-6, with D maybe TRBD1 (6 bases). Per the germline V gene, CDR1 is SGHTA and CDR2 is FQGNSA. V shed 7 bases and J shed 7 bases, with 11 bases lying between them. There are 13 residues in the CDR3. Written as DNA, the CDR3 is TGTGCCAGCACCTTTCAGGGGAATTCACCCCTCCACTTT. Amino acids: CASTFQGNSPLHF.

This sequence joins TRBV9 and TRBJ2-3; no clear D. Germline loops: CDR1 SGDLS, CDR2 YYNGEE. The V and J ends lost 0 bases and 0 bases respectively, with 11 bases between them. CDR3 length equals 16 residues. Here the CDR3 DNA reads TGTGCCAGCAGCGTAGGAGGAAGCGCGAGCACAGATACGCAGTATTTT. Translation: CASSVGGSASTDTQYF. The full variable domain, with the rest looked up from reference TRBV9 and TRBJ2-3, is DSGVTQTPKHLITATGQRVTLRCSPRSGDLSVYWYQQSLDQGLQFLIQYYNGEERAKGNILERFSAQQFPDLHSELNLSSLELGDSALYFCASSVGGSASTDTQYFGPGTRLTVL.

This clone has a single count. V is TRBV11-3 and J is TRBJ2-1; 9 bases align to TRBD1. Germline-derived CDR1 and CDR2 are SGHNT and YENEEA. With 5 bases clipped from V and 7 bases from J, the junction kept 9 bases outside the gene matches. The CDR3 is made up of 15 amino acids. The DNA for the CDR3 is TGTGCCAGCAGCGGAGGGACAGGGAGATTGAATGAGCAGTTCTTC. This encodes CASSGGTGRLNEQFF.

The sample holds many counts of this clone. This chain joins TRBV7-9 and TRBJ2-7; possible D gene TRBD2, 5 bases. Germline CDR1 and CDR2: SEHNR and FQNEAQ (reference sequence). Trimming left V 1 base short and J 2 bases short, with 12 bases between. This CDR3 contains 15 residues. The CDR3 DNA reads TGTGCCAGCAGCTTAGGAATGGGGAGCACCTACGAGCAGTACTTC. Translated: CASSLGMGSTYEQYF. The full variable domain, completed using reference TRBV7-9 and TRBJ2-7, is DTGVSQNPRHKITKRGQNVTFRCDPISEHNRLYWYRQTLGQGPEFLTYFQNEAQLEKSRLLSDRFSAERPKGSFSTLEIQRTEQGDSAMYLCASSLGMGSTYEQYFGPGTRLTVT.

This clone occurred a few times. This chain joins TRBV7-2 and TRBJ2-1; TRBD2 matches 7 bases. The CDR3 consists of 14 residues. Germline-derived CDR1 and CDR2 are SGHTA and FQGNSA. With V trimmed by 5 bases and J by 5 bases, 6 bases remained unmatched. CDR3 sequence reads: CASSPGTINNEQFF. DNA for the CDR3: TGTGCCAGCAGCCCCGGGACTATCAACAATGAGCAGTTCTTC.

This clone was detected ten times or more. The chain employs TRBV7-8 and TRBJ2-3, with TRBD2 identical over 7 bases. Per the germline V gene, CDR1 is SGHVS and CDR2 is FQNEAQ. The CDR3 extends over 15 amino acids. Trimming removed 4 bases from V and 4 bases from J; junction bases left unmatched: 8. The CDR3 sequence is CASSWTRFLPDTQYF. For the CDR3, the DNA is TGTGCCAGCAGCTGGACTAGGTTTCTACCAGATACGCAGTATTTT.

The chain employs TRBV10-3 and TRBJ2-1, with D perhaps TRBD1 (6 bases). This CDR3 has 15 residues. Trimming took off 4 bases at V and 6 bases at J, with 16 bases between the two ends. Per the germline V gene, CDR1 is ENHRY and CDR2 is SYGVKD. The CDR3: CAISGAGARRNEQFF. The CDR3 DNA is TGTGCCATCAGTGGGGCAGGGGCGCGTCGCAATGAGCAGTTCTTC.

The chain couples TRBV6-5 to TRBJ2-3; no definite D call. The germline V gene has CDR1 MNHEY and CDR2 SVGAGI. The CDR3 runs 14 residues. Trimming cost V 2 bases and J 2 bases, with 8 bases left between them. The CDR3 DNA reads TGTGCCAGCAGTTACCTGCGGAACACAGATACGCAGTATTTT. Encoded protein: CASSYLRNTDTQYF.

The chain carries TRBV5-4 and TRBJ1-5; a possible D gene is TRBD1 (5 bases). The CDR3 contains 13 residues. Between the trimmed V and J ends, which lost 1 base and 7 bases, there was a span of 9 bases. Germline CDR1 reads SGHNT; CDR2 reads YYREEE (reference sequence). As DNA, the CDR3 is TGTGCCAGCAGCTTGTGGGGGAGGCAGCCCCAGCATTTT. Protein sequence: CASSLWGRQPQHF.

This clone was seen a handful of times. The chain recombines TRBV7-2 with TRBJ2-1, with TRBD2 matching 8 bases. The length of the CDR3 is 15 residues. Germline-derived CDR1 and CDR2 are SGHTA and FQGNSA. The trim removed 6 bases at V and 2 bases at J, leaving 6 bases unmatched. CDR3 coding DNA: TGTGCCAGCAGTGCCGAAGCGGGAGCCTACAATGAGCAGTTCTTC. Protein: CASSAEAGAYNEQFF.